This T cell receptor beta chain derives from a study of cytomegalovirus exposure and HLA in healthy donors. Germline values: CDR1 MDHEN, CDR2 SYDVKM. The ends lost 7 bases at V and 3 bases at J; junction bases unmatched: 11. This CDR3 region has 15 residues. Primers: 60 Vbeta forward and 13 Jbeta reverse. Profiling relied on immunoSEQ multiplex PCR, and the TCRdb table lists in-frame clones only, not all of them. The sample table sets out over 100,000 clones. The clonotype was recovered from a woman aged 40 to 50 in good health and CMV-seropositive. The rearrangement uses TRBV28 and TRBJ2-7, with 8 bases aligning to TRBD1. The specimen sequenced was PBMCs. CDR3 loop: CASTAPTGVNYEQYF. CDR3 coding DNA: TGTGCCAGCACAGCACCGACAGGGGTAAACTACGAGCAGTACTTC.